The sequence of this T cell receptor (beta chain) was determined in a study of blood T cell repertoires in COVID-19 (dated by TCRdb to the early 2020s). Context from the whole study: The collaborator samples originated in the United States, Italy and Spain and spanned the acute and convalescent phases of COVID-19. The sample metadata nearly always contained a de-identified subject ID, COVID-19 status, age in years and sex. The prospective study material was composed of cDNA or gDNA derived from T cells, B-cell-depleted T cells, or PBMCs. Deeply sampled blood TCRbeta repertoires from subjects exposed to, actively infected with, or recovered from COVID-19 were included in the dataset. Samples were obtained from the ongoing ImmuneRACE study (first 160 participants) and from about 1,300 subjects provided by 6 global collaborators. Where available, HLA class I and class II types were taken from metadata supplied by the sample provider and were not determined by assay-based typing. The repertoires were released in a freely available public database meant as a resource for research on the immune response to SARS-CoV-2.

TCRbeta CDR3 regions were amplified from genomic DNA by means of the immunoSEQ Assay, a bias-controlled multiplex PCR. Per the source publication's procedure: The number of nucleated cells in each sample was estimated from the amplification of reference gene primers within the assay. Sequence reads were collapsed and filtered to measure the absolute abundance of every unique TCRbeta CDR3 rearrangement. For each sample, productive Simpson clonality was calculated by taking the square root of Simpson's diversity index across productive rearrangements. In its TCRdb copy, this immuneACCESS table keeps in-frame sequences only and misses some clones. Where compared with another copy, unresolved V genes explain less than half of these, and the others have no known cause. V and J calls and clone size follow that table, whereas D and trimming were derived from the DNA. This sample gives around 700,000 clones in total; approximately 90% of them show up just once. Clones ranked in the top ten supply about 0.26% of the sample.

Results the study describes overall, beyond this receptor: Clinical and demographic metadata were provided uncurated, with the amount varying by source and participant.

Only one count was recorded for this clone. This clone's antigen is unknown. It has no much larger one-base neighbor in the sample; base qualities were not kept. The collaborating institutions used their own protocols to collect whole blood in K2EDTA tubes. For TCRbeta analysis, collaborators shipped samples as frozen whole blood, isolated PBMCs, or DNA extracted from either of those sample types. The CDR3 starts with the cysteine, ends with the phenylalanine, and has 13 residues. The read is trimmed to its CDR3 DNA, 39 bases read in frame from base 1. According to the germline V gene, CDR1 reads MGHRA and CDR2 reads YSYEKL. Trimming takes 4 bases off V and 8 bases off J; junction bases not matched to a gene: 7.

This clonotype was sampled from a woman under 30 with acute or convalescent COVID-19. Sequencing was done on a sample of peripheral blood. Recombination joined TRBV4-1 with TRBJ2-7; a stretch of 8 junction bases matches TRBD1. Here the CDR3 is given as CASSPGQGGKQYF. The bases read TGCGCCAGCAGCCCCGGACAGGGAGGAAAGCAGTACTTC.